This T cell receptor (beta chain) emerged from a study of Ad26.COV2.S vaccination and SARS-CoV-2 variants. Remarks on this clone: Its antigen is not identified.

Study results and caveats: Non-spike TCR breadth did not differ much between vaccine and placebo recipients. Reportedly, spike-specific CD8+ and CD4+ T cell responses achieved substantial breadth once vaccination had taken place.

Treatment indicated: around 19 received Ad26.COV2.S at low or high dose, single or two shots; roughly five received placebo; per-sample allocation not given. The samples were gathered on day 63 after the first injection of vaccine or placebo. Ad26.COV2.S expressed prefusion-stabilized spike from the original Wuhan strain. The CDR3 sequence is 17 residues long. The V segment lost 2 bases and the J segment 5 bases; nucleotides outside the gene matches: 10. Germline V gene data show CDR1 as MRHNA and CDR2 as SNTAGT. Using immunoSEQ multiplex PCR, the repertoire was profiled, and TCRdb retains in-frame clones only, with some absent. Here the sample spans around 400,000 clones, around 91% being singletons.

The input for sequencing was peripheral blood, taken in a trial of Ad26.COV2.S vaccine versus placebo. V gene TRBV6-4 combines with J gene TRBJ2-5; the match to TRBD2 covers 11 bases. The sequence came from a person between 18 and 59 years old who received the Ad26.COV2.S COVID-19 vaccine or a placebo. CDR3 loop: CASSDPPRLAGKETQYF. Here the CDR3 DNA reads TGTGCCAGCAGTGACCCTCCAAGACTAGCGGGAAAGGAGACCCAGTACTTC.